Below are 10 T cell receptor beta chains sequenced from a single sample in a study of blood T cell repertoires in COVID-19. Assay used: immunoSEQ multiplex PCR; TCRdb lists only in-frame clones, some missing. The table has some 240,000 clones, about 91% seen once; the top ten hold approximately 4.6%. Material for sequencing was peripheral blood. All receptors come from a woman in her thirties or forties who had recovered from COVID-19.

Here the CDR3 reads CASSFSAQRGYTF. The CDR3 DNA follows: TGTGCCAGCAGCTTCTCGGCCCAGCGGGGCTACACCTTC. The chain employs TRBV7-9 and TRBJ1-2; no firm D call. V lost 3 bases and J 8 bases, leaving 13 bases between the germline ends. Germline V lookup: CDR1 SEHNR, CDR2 FQNEAQ (reference sequence). The CDR3 loop spans 13 amino acids.

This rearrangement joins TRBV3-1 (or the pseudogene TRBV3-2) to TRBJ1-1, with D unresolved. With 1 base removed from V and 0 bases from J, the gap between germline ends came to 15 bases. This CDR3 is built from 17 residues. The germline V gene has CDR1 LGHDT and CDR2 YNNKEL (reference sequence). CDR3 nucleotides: TGTGCCAGCAGCCAAGGCTTAACCGGTGTGTTGAACACTGAAGCTTTCTTT. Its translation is CASSQGLTGVLNTEAFF.

The CDR3 spells CASSLRTRPPADTQYF. CDR3 in DNA: TGTGCCAGCAGCCTTAGGACTAGGCCCCCGGCAGATACGCAGTATTTT. This chain connects TRBV14 to TRBJ2-3; TRBD2 matches at 7 bases. CDR1 SGHDN and CDR2 FVKESK come from the germline V gene. The CDR3 contains 16 residues. The V gene end was trimmed by 4 bases and the J gene end by 4 bases; junction bases not matched to a gene: 11.

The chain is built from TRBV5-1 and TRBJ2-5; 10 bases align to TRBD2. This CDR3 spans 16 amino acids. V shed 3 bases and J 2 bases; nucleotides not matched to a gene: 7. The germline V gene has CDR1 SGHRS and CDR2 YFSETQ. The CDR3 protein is CASSYQTSGPQETQYF. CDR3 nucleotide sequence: TGCGCCAGCAGCTATCAGACTAGCGGGCCACAAGAGACCCAGTACTTC.

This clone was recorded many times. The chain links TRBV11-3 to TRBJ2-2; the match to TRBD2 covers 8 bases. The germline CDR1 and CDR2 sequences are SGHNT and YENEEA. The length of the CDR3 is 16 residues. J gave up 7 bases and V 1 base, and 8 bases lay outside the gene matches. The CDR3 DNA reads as TGTGCCAGCAGCTTAGCCCGCGGGGGGCAAGGCGGGGAGCTGTTTTTT. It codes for CASSLARGGQGGELFF.

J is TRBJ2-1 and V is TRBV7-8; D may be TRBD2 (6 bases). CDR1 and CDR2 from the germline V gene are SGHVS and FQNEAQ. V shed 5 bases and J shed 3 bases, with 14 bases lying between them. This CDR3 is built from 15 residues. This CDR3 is CASSVSRGVYNEQFF. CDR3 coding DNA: TGTGCCAGCAGCGTGTCGCGCGGGGTCTACAATGAGCAGTTCTTC.

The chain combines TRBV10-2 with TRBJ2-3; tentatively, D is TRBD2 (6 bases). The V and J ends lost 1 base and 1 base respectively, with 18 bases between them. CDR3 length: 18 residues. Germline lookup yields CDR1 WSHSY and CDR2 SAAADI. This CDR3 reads CASSELIWSGRRTDTQYF. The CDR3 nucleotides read TGCGCCAGCAGTGAGTTGATCTGGAGCGGGCGCCGCACAGATACGCAGTATTTT.

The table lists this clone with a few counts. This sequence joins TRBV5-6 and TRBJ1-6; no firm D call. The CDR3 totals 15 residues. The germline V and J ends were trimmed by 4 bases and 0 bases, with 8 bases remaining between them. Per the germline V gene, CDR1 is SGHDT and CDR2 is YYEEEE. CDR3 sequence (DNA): TGTGCCAGCAGCCCACCCGGCTCCTATAATTCACCCCTCCACTTT. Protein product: CASSPPGSYNSPLHF.

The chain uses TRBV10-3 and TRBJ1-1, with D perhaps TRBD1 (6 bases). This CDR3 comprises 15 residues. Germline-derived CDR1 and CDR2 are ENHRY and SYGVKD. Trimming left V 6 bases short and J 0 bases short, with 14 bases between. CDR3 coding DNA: TGTGCCATCAGCGGGACACGAGAAATGAACACTGAAGCTTTCTTT. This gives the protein CAISGTREMNTEAFF.

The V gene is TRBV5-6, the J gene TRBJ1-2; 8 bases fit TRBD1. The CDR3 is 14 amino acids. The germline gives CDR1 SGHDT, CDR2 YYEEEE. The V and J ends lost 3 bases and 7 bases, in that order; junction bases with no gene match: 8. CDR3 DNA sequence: TGTGCCAGCAGCTGGGGACAGGTCCTTTCTGGCTACACCTTC. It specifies CASSWGQVLSGYTF. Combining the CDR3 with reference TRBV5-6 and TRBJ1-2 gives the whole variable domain DAGVTQSPTHLIKTRGQQVTLRCSPKSGHDTVSWYQQALGQGPQFIFQYYEEEERQRGNFPDRFSGHQFPNYSSELNVNALLLGDSALYLCASSWGQVLSGYTFGSGTRLTVV.